The 11 T cell receptor beta chains listed next were all sequenced from one sample in a study of blood T cell repertoires in COVID-19. Profiling relied on immunoSEQ multiplex PCR, and the TCRdb table lists in-frame clones only, not all of them. The sample includes over 250,000 clones, approximately 89% of them seen just once. Sample: peripheral blood. The receptors come from a young woman with COVID-19, enrolled during active disease.

The chain joins TRBV2 to TRBJ1-1, with TRBD1 matching 8 bases. CDR3 length equals 15 residues. J lost 11 bases, V lost 5 bases, and 16 bases had no gene match. Looked up from germline, CDR1 is SNHLY and CDR2 is FYNNEI. Here the CDR3 reads CASSSTDRGNVGAFF. The CDR3 DNA is TGTGCCAGCAGTTCAACCGACAGGGGAAATGTAGGGGCTTTCTTT.

The chain has TRBV1 and TRBJ2-1; the table's D call, TRBD2, was not checked against the DNA. TRBV1 is a pseudogene segment. The CDR3 length is 14 residues. Written as DNA, the CDR3 is TGCACCAGCAGCCCCCGGCTAGCGAAGAATGAGCAGTTCTTC. This sequence encodes CTSSPRLAKNEQFF.

The chain has TRBV6-1 and TRBJ1-2, with TRBD1 identical over 11 bases. V lost 0 bases, J lost 9 bases, and 9 bases stayed unmatched. Germline V gene sequence: CDR1 MNHNS, CDR2 SASEGT. The CDR3 extends over 16 amino acids. The DNA for the CDR3 is TGTGCCAGCAGTGAAGCGCCAGGACAGGGGGCTCTGAGCTACACCTTC. This codes for CASSEAPGQGALSYTF.

The chain joins TRBV19 to TRBJ1-2, with 9 nucleotides matching TRBD1. Germline V lookup: CDR1 LNHDA, CDR2 SQIVND (reference sequence). After removal of 5 bases from V and 13 bases from J, the junction contained 11 bases not matched to a gene. CDR3 size: 13 residues. CDR3 DNA: TGTGCCAGTAGTCTTGACAGGGGGAAGCGTCTCACCTTC. Residues: CASSLDRGKRLTF.

The chain employs TRBV5-4 and TRBJ1-2; D remains ambiguous. Trimming stripped 3 bases from V and 7 bases from J, with 16 bases between. This CDR3 contains 14 residues. From germline, CDR1 is SGHNT and CDR2 YYREEE (reference sequence). As DNA, the CDR3 is TGTGCCAGCAGCTCGACGGACCTAGCGCCTGGCTACACCTTC. Its protein product is CASSSTDLAPGYTF.

The chain recombines TRBV4-2 with TRBJ1-1, with TRBD1 matching over 7 bases. The CDR3 has 18 amino acids. V lost 3 bases and J lost 1; bases outside the gene matches: 14. Germline loops: CDR1 LGHNA, CDR2 YNFKEQ. The CDR3 reads CASSQDYRGRARNTEAFF. DNA for the CDR3: TGTGCCAGCAGCCAGGATTACAGGGGACGCGCCAGGAACACTGAAGCTTTCTTT.

This chain connects TRBV6-5 to TRBJ1-5; TRBD1 matches at 7 bases. V lost 6 bases to trimming and J lost 4 bases; unmatched junction nucleotides: 3. Germline CDR1 and CDR2: MNHEY and SVGAGI. CDR3 length: 13 residues. CDR3: CASRSQGNQPQHF. The CDR3 DNA reads as TGTGCCAGCAGGTCACAGGGGAATCAGCCCCAGCATTTT.

This sequence joins TRBV7-6 and TRBJ2-1, with 7 bases fitting TRBD2. Germline V gives CDR1 SGHVS, CDR2 FNYEAQ. Germline trimming cut 4 bases from V and 7 bases from J; bases unmatched to any gene: 13. The CDR3 has 16 residues. CDR3 DNA: TGTGCCAGCAGCTCCAGGGATCCCGGGAGGAAGAATGAGCAGTTCTTC. Its protein is CASSSRDPGRKNEQFF. The full variable domain, rest sourced from reference TRBV7-6 and TRBJ2-1, is GAGVSQSPRYKVTKRGQDVALRCDPISGHVSLYWYRQALGQGPEFLTYFNYEAQQDKSGLPNDRFSAERPEGSISTLTIQRTEQRDSAMYRCASSSRDPGRKNEQFFGPGTRLTVL.

The chain combines TRBV9 with TRBJ1-2; TRBD1 matches 10 bases. Germline loops: CDR1 SGDLS, CDR2 YYNGEE. Germline trimming cut 4 bases from V and 8 bases from J; bases unmatched to any gene: 8. This CDR3 contains 14 residues. CDR3 in DNA: TGTGCCAGCAGCCCCCTGGACAGGGGGTTCGGCTACACCTTC. Translation gives CASSPLDRGFGYTF.

This chain uses TRBV23-1 with TRBJ2-5; tentatively, D is TRBD1 (5 bases). TRBV23-1 is filed as an ORF, its function uncertain. CDR3 length: 14 amino acids. Trimming removed 6 bases from V and 7 bases from J, with 18 bases in between. DNA of the CDR3: TGCGCCAGCAGACCCGACAGACACCCCCTGACCCAGTACTTC. This encodes CASRPDRHPLTQYF.

The chain recombines TRBV19 with TRBJ2-7; 8 bases are shared with TRBD1. The V gene end was trimmed by 6 bases and the J gene end by 3 bases; junction bases not matched to a gene: 7. The CDR3 loop spans 14 amino acids. CDR1 and CDR2 (germline): LNHDA, SQIVND (reference sequence). CDR3 nucleotide sequence: TGTGCCAGTAGGCCTACAGGGGGTAGCTACGAGCAGTACTTC. This gives the protein CASRPTGGSYEQYF.